The 18 T cell receptor beta chains in this list originate from one sample, sequenced in a study of shared clonotypes between healthy human individuals. Generated by immunoSEQ multiplex PCR, the TCRdb table keeps only in-frame clones and is missing some. Of about 2.5 million clones listed, roughly 92% were seen once; the top ten hold 0.37%. Sequenced material: naive CD4+ T cells from PBMCs. The subset was: CD45RA+ positively selected. The receptors originated from a man between 18 and 29 years old in good health. Some clones in this sample may be carry-over from other donors' samples.

This chain uses TRBV5-1 with TRBJ2-1; D unclear. V gave up 1 base and J gave up 13 bases, with 12 bases separating them. The length of the CDR3 is 12 residues. Germline V gene sequence: CDR1 SGHRS, CDR2 YFSETQ. This CDR3 is CASSLSRVLQFF. The CDR3 bases are TGCGCCAGCAGCTTGTCACGGGTACTTCAGTTCTTC.

The V call is TRBV27, the J call TRBJ1-6; 10 positions agree with TRBD1. The V and J ends lost 4 bases and 10 bases, in that order; junction bases with no gene match: 10. Germline CDR1 and CDR2: MNHEY and SMNVEV (reference sequence). This CDR3 is 16 amino acids long. In DNA, the CDR3 is TGTGCCAGCAGTTCTCCCGGGACAGGGGAATTCTCACCCCTCCACTTT. Translated: CASSSPGTGEFSPLHF.

The CDR3 DNA follows: TGTGCCAGCAGCCCAACTCCAGCGGGAGGGCTACCCGGGGATACGCAGTATTTT. As protein: CASSPTPAGGLPGDTQYF. This rearrangement joins TRBV7-3 to TRBJ2-3; TRBD2 agrees at 10 bases. J was trimmed by 6 bases and V by 5 bases; bases with no gene match: 17. This CDR3 has 18 amino acids. Germline V CDR1 and CDR2: SGHTA, FQGTGA. The entire variable domain, with the rest obtained from reference TRBV7-3 and TRBJ2-3, is as follows: GAGVSQTPSNKVTEKGKYVELRCDPISGHTALYWYRQSLGQGPEFLIYFQGTGAADDSGLPNDRFFAVRPEGSVSTLKIQRTERGDSAVYLCASSPTPAGGLPGDTQYFGPGTRLTVL.

The chain carries TRBV11-3 and TRBJ2-3; D gene unclear. The V end was cut by 5 bases, the J end by 6 bases, with 9 bases between. The CDR3 consists of 12 residues. Germline V gene sequence: CDR1 SGHNT, CDR2 YENEEA. The CDR3 nucleotides read TGTGCCAGCAGCCAGACCGCCGATACGCAGTATTTT. Translated, it gives CASSQTADTQYF.

The chain is built from TRBV30 and TRBJ2-5, with 7 bases that match TRBD2. J was trimmed by 4 bases and V by 3 bases; bases with no gene match: 17. Germline CDR1 GTSNPN, CDR2 SVGIG (reference sequence). This CDR3 spans 17 amino acids. The CDR3 here is CAWSFYWGGTTGETQYF. The CDR3 DNA is TGTGCCTGGAGCTTCTACTGGGGGGGGACCACGGGAGAGACCCAGTACTTC.

The chain joins TRBV27 to TRBJ2-7; TRBD1 matches 8 bases. Germline V lookup: CDR1 MNHEY, CDR2 SMNVEV (reference sequence). The CDR3 extends over 12 amino acids. The trim removed 5 bases at V and 6 bases at J, leaving 3 bases unmatched. DNA of the CDR3: TGTGCCAGCAGTCCAGGGGGCTTCGAGCAGTACTTC. It yields the protein CASSPGGFEQYF.

The rearrangement uses TRBV5-4 and TRBJ2-7; D is undetermined. Trimming removed 0 bases at V and 5 bases at J, with 3 bases between. The CDR3 runs 11 residues. Germline-derived CDR1 and CDR2 are SGHNT and YYREEE (reference sequence). CDR3 region: CASSLEDEQYF. CDR3 bases: TGTGCCAGCAGCTTGGAAGACGAGCAGTACTTC.

Comments on this clone: This sample also contains other DNA sequences that code for the same CDR3. This rearrangement joins TRBV9 to TRBJ2-7, with 11 nucleotides matching TRBD2. Trimming took 0 bases from V and 2 from J; bases not matched to a gene: 1. The CDR3 has 15 amino acids. In germline, CDR1 is SGDLS, CDR2 YYNGEE. This chain's CDR3 is CASSVGLAGTYEQYF. CDR3 nucleotides: TGTGCCAGCAGCGTAGGACTAGCGGGGACCTACGAGCAGTACTTC.

The chain joins TRBV29-1 to TRBJ2-7; TRBD1 matches 9 bases. Germline V lookup: CDR1 SQVTM, CDR2 ANQGSEA. The CDR3 is 14 amino acids. After removal of 7 bases from V and 6 bases from J, the junction contained 13 bases not matched to a gene. The CDR3 nucleotides are TGCAGCGCAGCTTCGACAGGGGGTTATAGCGAGCAGTACTTC. The encoded protein is CSAASTGGYSEQYF.

The rearrangement uses TRBV9 and TRBJ2-1; 9 nucleotides align to TRBD2. This CDR3 has 16 amino acids. Germline V gene sequence: CDR1 SGDLS, CDR2 YYNGEE. The V and J ends lost 3 bases and 6 bases, in that order; junction bases with no gene match: 10. The CDR3 coding sequence is TGTGCCAGCAGCGCCGGGGGACTAGCAACGAGCAATGAGCAGTTCTTC. Residues: CASSAGGLATSNEQFF.

V gene TRBV9 combines with J gene TRBJ2-3, with no clear D. CDR1 and CDR2 (germline): SGDLS, YYNGEE. V lost 0 bases to trimming and J lost 10 bases, with 12 bases between them. The CDR3 is 13 residues long. The CDR3 nucleotides read TGTGCCAGCAGCGTAGTAGAATCAATTGCGCAGTATTTT. Encoded protein: CASSVVESIAQYF.

V gene TRBV19 combines with J gene TRBJ1-2, with D maybe TRBD1 (6 bases). V was cut by 2 bases and J by 4 bases, with 14 bases left in between. This CDR3 spans 15 amino acids. Germline V gene sequence: CDR1 LNHDA, CDR2 SQIVND (reference sequence). CDR3 loop: CASSISAGGGYGYTF. CDR3 nucleotide sequence: TGTGCCAGTAGTATATCCGCTGGGGGCGGCTATGGCTACACCTTC. The variable domain in full, with the rest retrieved from reference TRBV19 and TRBJ1-2, is DGGITQSPKYLFRKEGQNVTLSCEQNLNHDAMYWYRQDPGQGLRLIYYSQIVNDFQKGDIAEGYSVSREKKESFPLTVTSAQKNPTAFYLCASSISAGGGYGYTFGSGTRLTVV.

V and J are TRBV6-1 and TRBJ1-5, with D unclear. In germline, CDR1 is MNHNS, CDR2 SASEGT. CDR3 length equals 15 residues. Trimming pared 1 base from V and 7 bases from J, leaving 14 bases between. The CDR3 DNA is TGTGCCAGCAGTGAAGGCCACCGATTGGGGCAGCCCCAGCATTTT. This sequence encodes CASSEGHRLGQPQHF.

This clone has only one observation. The chain is built from TRBV2 and TRBJ2-3, with D unresolved. Germline CDR1 SNHLY, CDR2 FYNNEI. CDR3 length equals 14 residues. V was shortened by 4 bases and J by 2 bases, with 10 bases between the two germline ends. CDR3 region: CASSVVAVTDTQYF. The CDR3 region has the DNA TGTGCCAGCAGTGTGGTGGCAGTCACAGATACGCAGTATTTT.

The CDR3 spells CASSSGQGEGDTQYF. The CDR3 DNA reads as TGTGCCAGTAGTTCTGGACAGGGCGAGGGAGATACGCAGTATTTT. The chain uses TRBV19 and TRBJ2-3, with 8 bases lining up with TRBD1. The CDR3 is made up of 15 amino acids. Germline assignment: CDR1 LNHDA and CDR2 SQIVND (reference sequence). The trim removed 5 bases at V and 5 bases at J, leaving 9 bases unmatched.

The rearrangement uses TRBV19 and TRBJ1-2; D remains ambiguous. This CDR3 is 12 amino acids long. Germline lookup yields CDR1 LNHDA and CDR2 SQIVND (reference sequence). V dropped 7 bases and J dropped 3 bases, with 9 bases sitting between them. The CDR3 reads CASMEGYYGYTF. In DNA, the CDR3 is TGTGCCAGTATGGAGGGCTACTATGGCTACACCTTC.

The chain links TRBV9 to TRBJ2-1; TRBD2 matches at 8 bases. The germline V gene encodes CDR1 SGDLS and CDR2 YYNGEE. Germline trimming cut 4 bases from V and 1 base from J; bases unmatched to any gene: 4. The length of the CDR3 is 15 residues. The CDR3 DNA sequence: TGTGCCAGCAGCCTTAGCGGGATATCCTACAATGAGCAGTTCTTC. Translating it yields CASSLSGISYNEQFF.

Regarding this clone: The same CDR3 can be traced to other DNA sequences in this sample. This chain joins TRBV7-3 and TRBJ1-1; no reliable D call. The CDR3 is 13 amino acids. The ends were cut back, 0 bases at V and 3 bases at J, with 5 bases in the middle. CDR1 and CDR2 (germline): SGHTA, FQGTGA. The CDR3, as DNA: TGTGCCAGCAGCTTAACCCGGGACACTGAAGCTTTCTTT. It specifies CASSLTRDTEAFF.